The 5 T cell receptor beta chains given below trace back to one sample, sequenced in a study of control samples from healthy donors and cancer patients. This table comes from immunoSEQ multiplex PCR, and its TCRdb copy is limited to in-frame clones, with some not included. The sample carries approximately 230,000 clones, over 75% recorded once. The source material was PBMCs. The receptors were sampled from a woman aged 55 to 70 with lung cancer.

The rearrangement uses TRBV19 and TRBJ1-5; 7 bases map to TRBD1. CDR3 length: 14 residues. The germline V gene encodes CDR1 LNHDA and CDR2 SQIVND (reference sequence). The V gene end was trimmed by 4 bases and the J gene end by 7 bases; junction bases not matched to a gene: 7. CDR3 in amino acids: CASSTRGTAQPQHF. The CDR3 region has the DNA TGTGCCAGTAGTACCCGAGGGACAGCGCAGCCCCAGCATTTT.

The chain uses TRBV18 and TRBJ2-5, with TRBD1 identical over 7 bases. The CDR3 consists of 15 residues. Trimming cost V 3 bases and J 3 bases; bases outside gene matches: 7. The germline V gene has CDR1 KGHSH and CDR2 LQKENI. The CDR3: CASSPETGVEETQYF. The CDR3 region has the DNA TGTGCCAGCTCACCCGAAACAGGGGTCGAAGAGACCCAGTACTTC.

The rearrangement uses TRBV28 and TRBJ1-5; D remains unclear. The V and J ends lost 11 bases and 0 bases respectively, with 17 bases between them. This CDR3 is built from 15 residues. The germline V gene encodes CDR1 MDHEN and CDR2 SYDVKM. The CDR3 DNA reads TGTGCCGCGACAAAGGACCGAAATAGCAATCAGCCCCAGCATTTT. Its translation is CAATKDRNSNQPQHF.

The chain couples TRBV10-3 to TRBJ2-5, with D possibly matching TRBD2 (5 bases). Germline V gene lookup returns CDR1 ENHRY and CDR2 SYGVKD. Trimming left V 10 bases short and J 5 bases short, with 14 bases between. The CDR3 contains 12 residues. The CDR3 loop reads CATTSPGETQYF. CDR3 bases: TGTGCCACCACTAGTCCGGGTGAGACCCAGTACTTC.

The gene calls are TRBV7-3 and TRBJ2-1; TRBD1 matches at 7 bases. The V gene end was trimmed by 1 base and the J gene end by 4 bases; junction bases not matched to a gene: 4. Germline CDR1 and CDR2: SGHTA and FQGTGA. This CDR3 comprises 15 residues. The CDR3 protein is CASSLIGTVYNEQFF. The CDR3 nucleotides read TGTGCCAGCAGCTTAATCGGGACAGTGTACAATGAGCAGTTCTTC.